This is a list of T cell receptor beta chains from one sample in a study of neurological immune-mediated disorders. TCRdb recomputed calls from the 5' RACE reads with MiXCR, one row per CDR3 protein. Of roughly 47,000 distinct CDR3 sequences in the sample, 4% to 5.5% were seen once. Sequencing was performed on PBMCs. The origin of the receptors is a woman aged 55-69 years with multiple sclerosis. Each CDR3 is given with its conserved first and last residue. The D gene is left open where the match is weak. Clone size is given for some rows only: seen once, a few or many times, or a class if the clone is expanded.

V gene: TRBV7-2
D gene: -
clone size: many
J gene: TRBJ1-2
CDR3 protein: CASSLAPANRLYGYTF
CDR3 DNA: TGTGCCAGCAGCTTAGCGCCGGCTAATCGGCTCTATGGCTACACCTTC

V gene: TRBV5-1
D gene: TRBD2
clone size: many
J gene: TRBJ2-1
CDR3 protein: CASSPRLAGAVEQFF
CDR3 DNA: TGCGCCAGCAGCCCGAGACTAGCGGGAGCCGTTGAGCAGTTCTTC

V gene: TRBV12-3/TRBV12-4
D gene: -
clone size: few
J gene: TRBJ1-2
CDR3 protein: CASRGTGGGYTF
CDR3 DNA: TGTGCCAGCAGAGGGACCGGCGGTGGCTACACCTTC

V gene: TRBV10-3
D gene: -
clone size: many
J gene: TRBJ2-7
CDR3 protein: CAISTTYEQYF
CDR3 DNA: TGTGCCATCAGTACAACCTACGAGCAGTACTTC

V gene: TRBV5-1
D gene: -
clone size: many
J gene: TRBJ2-3
CDR3 protein: CASSLNLRTDTQYF
CDR3 DNA: TGCGCCAGCAGCTTGAATCTCCGCACAGATACGCAGTATTTT

V gene: TRBV7-2
D gene: -
clone size: -
J gene: TRBJ2-5
CDR3 protein: CASSFGPSGAQYF
CDR3 DNA: TGTGCCAGCAGCTTCGGACCGTCGGGAGCCCAGTACTTC

V gene: TRBV3-1
D gene: TRBD2
clone size: few
J gene: TRBJ2-1
CDR3 protein: CASSPPGGYNEQFF
CDR3 DNA: TGTGCCAGCAGCCCACCCGGGGGGTACAATGAGCAGTTCTTC

V gene: TRBV6-1
D gene: -
clone size: few
J gene: TRBJ1-3
CDR3 protein: CASSGQAGNTIYF
CDR3 DNA: TGTGCCAGCAGTGGACAGGCTGGAAACACCATATATTTT

V gene: TRBV5-1
D gene: -
clone size: few
J gene: TRBJ2-3
CDR3 protein: CASSPLMDSDTQYF
CDR3 DNA: TGCGCCAGCAGCCCGCTTATGGATTCAGATACGCAGTATTTT

V gene: TRBV29-1
D gene: -
clone size: many
J gene: TRBJ1-1
CDR3 protein: CSVEGQRNTEAFF
CDR3 DNA: TGCAGCGTTGAAGGCCAGAGGAACACTGAAGCTTTCTTT

V gene: TRBV4-2
D gene: -
clone size: -
J gene: TRBJ2-2
CDR3 protein: CASSQDHRPTGELFF
CDR3 DNA: TGTGCCAGCAGCCAAGACCACCGCCCCACCGGGGAGCTGTTTTTT

V gene: TRBV3-1
D gene: -
clone size: many
J gene: TRBJ2-1
CDR3 protein: CASSQAWDFQSNEQFF
CDR3 DNA: TGTGCCAGCAGCCAAGCCTGGGACTTCCAATCTAATGAGCAGTTCTTC

V gene: TRBV7-8
D gene: -
clone size: many
J gene: TRBJ2-4
CDR3 protein: CASSLPGADIQYF
CDR3 DNA: TGTGCCAGCAGCTTACCGGGGGCTGACATTCAGTACTTC

V gene: TRBV10-2
D gene: TRBD2
clone size: -
J gene: TRBJ2-2
CDR3 protein: CASSESLAGRDGELFF
CDR3 DNA: TGCGCCAGCAGTGAATCACTAGCGGGAAGGGACGGGGAGCTGTTTTTT

V gene: TRBV12-3/TRBV12-4
D gene: -
clone size: -
J gene: TRBJ1-1
CDR3 protein: CASSLARDGAEAFF
CDR3 DNA: TGTGCCAGCAGTTTAGCGAGGGACGGGGCTGAAGCTTTCTTT

V gene: TRBV10-3
D gene: -
clone size: many
J gene: TRBJ1-1
CDR3 protein: CATADPGGEAFF
CDR3 DNA: TGTGCCACCGCAGATCCGGGGGGTGAAGCTTTCTTT

V gene: TRBV4-2
D gene: TRBD2
clone size: -
J gene: TRBJ2-3
CDR3 protein: CASSQVGGSTTDTQYF
CDR3 DNA: TGTGCCAGCAGCCAAGTGGGCGGGAGCACCACAGATACGCAGTATTTT

V gene: TRBV18
D gene: -
clone size: -
J gene: TRBJ1-1
CDR3 protein: CASSPGQMDTEAFF
CDR3 DNA: TGTGCCAGCTCACCAGGACAGATGGACACTGAAGCTTTCTTT

V gene: TRBV10-3
D gene: -
clone size: many
J gene: TRBJ1-1
CDR3 protein: CASSLEGEGTEAFF
CDR3 DNA: TGTGCCAGTTCCCTTGAGGGGGAAGGCACTGAAGCTTTCTTT

V gene: TRBV20-1
D gene: -
clone size: many
J gene: TRBJ1-2
CDR3 protein: CSAIHASYTF
CDR3 DNA: TGCAGTGCCATACATGCAAGCTACACCTTC

V gene: TRBV18
D gene: TRBD1
clone size: few
J gene: TRBJ1-2
CDR3 protein: CASSPTSGTAGYGYTF
CDR3 DNA: TGTGCCAGCTCACCTACTTCCGGGACAGCCGGCTATGGCTACACCTTC

V gene: TRBV5-1
D gene: TRBD2
clone size: many
J gene: TRBJ2-5
CDR3 protein: CASSEAGGEETQYF
CDR3 DNA: TGCGCCAGCAGTGAGGCGGGAGGTGAGGAGACCCAGTACTTC

V gene: TRBV29-1
D gene: TRBD1
clone size: many
J gene: TRBJ2-1
CDR3 protein: CSVGSGTGVYNEQFF
CDR3 DNA: TGCAGCGTGGGATCCGGGACAGGGGTTTACAATGAGCAGTTCTTC

V gene: TRBV20-1
D gene: TRBD2
clone size: many
J gene: TRBJ2-1
CDR3 protein: CSAIGGLAGLLYNEQFF
CDR3 DNA: TGCAGTGCTATAGGAGGACTAGCGGGATTACTCTACAATGAGCAGTTCTTC

V gene: TRBV14
D gene: -
clone size: many
J gene: TRBJ1-1
CDR3 protein: CASSPDGNTEAFF
CDR3 DNA: TGTGCCAGCAGTCCTGACGGGAACACTGAAGCTTTCTTT

V gene: TRBV28
D gene: TRBD2
clone size: many
J gene: TRBJ2-5
CDR3 protein: CASSSLRLAGEPTQYF
CDR3 DNA: TGTGCCAGCAGTTCTCTTCGACTAGCGGGGGAGCCAACCCAGTACTTC

V gene: TRBV20-1
D gene: TRBD2
clone size: many
J gene: TRBJ2-1
CDR3 protein: CSAGGTSGRYEQFF
CDR3 DNA: TGCAGTGCTGGGGGGACTAGCGGGAGGTATGAGCAGTTCTTC

V gene: TRBV28
D gene: -
clone size: many
J gene: TRBJ2-5
CDR3 protein: CASSTTPGETQYF
CDR3 DNA: TGTGCCAGCAGTACCACCCCCGGGGAGACCCAGTACTTC

V gene: TRBV6-5
D gene: -
clone size: many
J gene: TRBJ1-1
CDR3 protein: CASSYSVYPDAEAFF
CDR3 DNA: TGTGCCAGCAGTTACTCGGTCTATCCCGACGCTGAAGCTTTCTTT

V gene: TRBV5-6
D gene: TRBD1
clone size: many
J gene: TRBJ2-1
CDR3 protein: CASSFGTGQGANEQFF
CDR3 DNA: TGTGCCAGCAGCTTTGGCACAGGACAGGGGGCCAATGAGCAGTTCTTC

V gene: TRBV10-3
D gene: -
clone size: many
J gene: TRBJ2-2
CDR3 protein: CAISESRGRGSHGELFF
CDR3 DNA: TGTGCCATCAGTGAGTCGAGAGGAAGGGGTTCCCACGGGGAGCTGTTTTTT

V gene: TRBV20-1
D gene: -
clone size: many
J gene: TRBJ2-4
CDR3 protein: CSAGGGFLPGNIQYF
CDR3 DNA: TGCAGTGCTGGGGGGGGCTTCTTACCGGGAAACATTCAGTACTTC

V gene: TRBV20-1
D gene: -
clone size: many
J gene: TRBJ2-3
CDR3 protein: CSASRRASTDTQYF
CDR3 DNA: TGCAGTGCTAGTCGGCGGGCCAGCACAGATACGCAGTATTTT

V gene: TRBV5-1
D gene: -
clone size: few
J gene: TRBJ2-7
CDR3 protein: CASSPGTPYEQYF
CDR3 DNA: TGCGCCAGCAGCCCCGGGACTCCCTACGAGCAGTACTTC

V gene: TRBV18
D gene: -
clone size: few
J gene: TRBJ2-3
CDR3 protein: CASSPTAGENTDTQYF
CDR3 DNA: TGTGCCAGCTCACCCACAGCGGGCGAGAACACAGATACGCAGTATTTT

V gene: TRBV29-1
D gene: TRBD1
clone size: many
J gene: TRBJ1-4
CDR3 protein: CSVDTGGNEKLFF
CDR3 DNA: TGCAGCGTCGATACAGGGGGAAACGAAAAACTGTTTTTT

V gene: TRBV7-2
D gene: -
clone size: many
J gene: TRBJ2-5
CDR3 protein: CASSSDRQETQYF
CDR3 DNA: TGTGCCAGCAGCTCCGACAGGCAAGAGACCCAGTACTTC

V gene: TRBV11-2
D gene: -
clone size: many
J gene: TRBJ1-1
CDR3 protein: CASSVRENTEAFF
CDR3 DNA: TGTGCCAGCAGCGTCAGGGAGAACACTGAAGCTTTCTTT

V gene: TRBV5-1
D gene: -
clone size: few
J gene: TRBJ2-7
CDR3 protein: CASSPEGGSYEQYF
CDR3 DNA: TGCGCCAGCAGCCCGGAAGGGGGGTCCTACGAGCAGTACTTC

V gene: TRBV4-1
D gene: -
clone size: many
J gene: TRBJ1-5
CDR3 protein: CASTPGLLSNQPQHF
CDR3 DNA: TGCGCCAGCACTCCCGGTCTGCTTAGCAATCAGCCCCAGCATTTT

V gene: TRBV20-1
D gene: -
clone size: -
J gene: TRBJ2-7
CDR3 protein: CSAGPDCCYEQYF
CDR3 DNA: TGCAGTGCGGGGCCCGACTGTTGCTACGAGCAGTACTTC

V gene: TRBV12-3/TRBV12-4
D gene: -
clone size: -
J gene: TRBJ1-5
CDR3 protein: CASSFERQPQHF
CDR3 DNA: TGTGCCAGCAGTTTCGAGCGGCAGCCCCAGCATTTT

V gene: TRBV12-3/TRBV12-4
D gene: -
clone size: many
J gene: TRBJ2-5
CDR3 protein: CASSAQETQYF
CDR3 DNA: TGTGCCAGCAGTGCCCAAGAGACCCAGTACTTC

V gene: TRBV6-5
D gene: -
clone size: many
J gene: TRBJ2-2
CDR3 protein: CASSLRIYGAGELFF
CDR3 DNA: TGTGCCAGCAGTTTAAGAATATATGGGGCCGGGGAGCTGTTTTTT

V gene: TRBV4-3
D gene: -
clone size: many
J gene: TRBJ2-3
CDR3 protein: CASSQDSAFRTTDTQYF
CDR3 DNA: TGCGCCAGCAGCCAAGATTCCGCGTTTAGGACTACCGATACGCAGTATTTT

V gene: TRBV6-2/TRBV6-3
D gene: TRBD2
clone size: -
J gene: TRBJ2-1
CDR3 protein: CASSKLAGSYNEQFF
CDR3 DNA: TGTGCCAGCAGTAAGCTAGCGGGTTCCTACAATGAGCAGTTCTTC

V gene: TRBV20-1
D gene: -
clone size: -
J gene: TRBJ2-1
CDR3 protein: CSATDGNEQFF
CDR3 DNA: TGCAGTGCTACAGATGGCAATGAGCAGTTCTTC

V gene: TRBV20-1
D gene: TRBD1
clone size: many
J gene: TRBJ2-7
CDR3 protein: CSARWTGLHEQYF
CDR3 DNA: TGCAGTGCTAGGTGGACAGGTCTCCACGAGCAGTACTTC

V gene: TRBV7-2
D gene: -
clone size: many
J gene: TRBJ2-1
CDR3 protein: CASSLDQQGNEQFF
CDR3 DNA: TGTGCCAGCAGCCTTGACCAGCAGGGGAATGAGCAGTTCTTC

V gene: TRBV12-3/TRBV12-4
D gene: TRBD2
clone size: many
J gene: TRBJ2-5
CDR3 protein: CASSLLAGEQETQYF
CDR3 DNA: TGTGCCAGCAGTTTACTAGCGGGAGAACAAGAGACCCAGTACTTC

V gene: TRBV29-1
D gene: -
clone size: few
J gene: TRBJ2-2
CDR3 protein: CSVEDQRGGYTGELFF
CDR3 DNA: TGCAGCGTTGAAGATCAGCGCGGGGGCTACACCGGGGAGCTGTTTTTT

V gene: TRBV20-1
D gene: TRBD2
clone size: many
J gene: TRBJ2-1
CDR3 protein: CSASDTSGGFNEQFF
CDR3 DNA: TGCAGTGCTAGCGACACTAGCGGGGGGTTCAATGAGCAGTTCTTC

V gene: TRBV20-1
D gene: TRBD1
clone size: many
J gene: TRBJ1-2
CDR3 protein: CSAMTGRVYGYTF
CDR3 DNA: TGCAGTGCTATGACAGGGAGGGTCTATGGCTACACCTTC

V gene: TRBV10-1
D gene: -
clone size: few
J gene: TRBJ2-5
CDR3 protein: CASSDPGWGETQYF
CDR3 DNA: TGCGCCAGCAGTGACCCCGGCTGGGGAGAGACCCAGTACTTC

V gene: TRBV4-2
D gene: TRBD1
clone size: many
J gene: TRBJ1-1
CDR3 protein: CASSLRQGKNTEAFF
CDR3 DNA: TGTGCCAGCAGCCTTCGACAGGGGAAGAACACTGAAGCTTTCTTT

V gene: TRBV12-3/TRBV12-4
D gene: TRBD1
clone size: many
J gene: TRBJ1-1
CDR3 protein: CATHPTGGNTEAFF
CDR3 DNA: TGTGCCACCCATCCGACAGGGGGGAACACTGAAGCTTTCTTT

V gene: TRBV7-9
D gene: TRBD2
clone size: -
J gene: TRBJ2-1
CDR3 protein: CASSHTSGSSYNEQFF
CDR3 DNA: TGTGCCAGCAGCCACACTAGCGGGAGCTCCTACAATGAGCAGTTCTTC

V gene: TRBV4-3
D gene: TRBD1
clone size: many
J gene: TRBJ1-2
CDR3 protein: CASSPDRAGYGYTF
CDR3 DNA: TGCGCCAGCAGCCCAGACAGGGCGGGCTATGGCTACACCTTC